This note documents a single T cell receptor beta chain sequence. Its antigen is unknown. Adolescents were screened for latent TB by skin test and IGRA. The data were obtained in a study of T cells in tuberculosis. Study-wide findings and caveats: Selection depended on which cryopreserved specimens were available.

Trimming cost V 0 bases and J 7 bases, with 25 bases left between them. Germline V gene data show CDR1 as MGHRA and CDR2 as YSYEKL. The CDR3 has 18 residues. Only in-frame clones appear in the TCRdb table, and some are missing; sequencing was by immunoSEQ multiplex PCR. The sample contains some 23,000 clones, around 90% of which appear only once. The chain couples TRBV4-1 to TRBJ2-7; D perhaps matches TRBD1 (5 bases). The sample taken for sequencing was PBMCs. This TCR came from a donor aged 10 to 29 with latent tuberculosis or without tuberculosis infection. Some clones in this sample may be carry-over from other donors' samples. This chain's CDR3 is CASSQESSGRALRVEQYF. The CDR3 coding sequence is TGCGCCAGCAGCCAAGAGTCCTCAGGCAGGGCCCTTCGGGTAGAGCAGTACTTC.